This entry lists 29 T cell receptor beta chains sequenced from one sample in a study of lymphopenia after photon versus proton radiotherapy. Clones were read by immunoSEQ multiplex PCR, and TCRdb kept only the in-frame ones, dropping some. Of approximately 47,000 clones listed, about 85% are singletons. The specimen comprised peripheral blood, sampled from a patient treated with photon-based radiotherapy. The source of these receptors is a man aged 40-50 years with gastric cancer.

The chain uses TRBV10-3 and TRBJ1-1; weak D call: TRBD1 (6 bases). V was cut by 2 bases and J by 8 bases, with 12 bases left in between. This CDR3 has 13 amino acids. Looked up from germline, CDR1 is ENHRY and CDR2 is SYGVKD. The CDR3 reads CAISETGRSEAFF. The CDR3, as DNA: TGTGCCATCAGTGAGACAGGGAGGAGCGAAGCTTTCTTT.

The chain joins TRBV11-2 to TRBJ2-2; a weak D match, TRBD1 (5 bases). The length of the CDR3 is 17 residues. Deletions cut 2 bases from V and 4 bases from J, with 17 bases between. The germline V gene has CDR1 SGHAT and CDR2 FQNNGV. CDR3 loop: CASSLSPMIGVTGELFF. The CDR3 bases are TGTGCCAGCAGCTTATCCCCCATGATAGGGGTCACCGGGGAGCTGTTTTTT.

The CDR3 nucleotides are TGTGCCAGCAGCCCCCGGGACCGTGCTGAAGCTTTCTTT. This gives the protein CASSPRDRAEAFF. The rearrangement joins TRBV7-9 to TRBJ1-1; maybe TRBD1 (5 bases). Deletions cut 5 bases from V and 6 bases from J, with 13 bases between. Per germline, CDR1 SEHNR and CDR2 FQNEAQ (reference sequence). This CDR3 is built from 13 residues.

The V call is TRBV5-4, the J call TRBJ2-7, with 10 bases lining up with TRBD1. Per germline, CDR1 SGHNT and CDR2 YYREEE (reference sequence). This CDR3 contains 16 residues. The V and J ends lost 4 bases and 1 base, in that order; junction bases with no gene match: 8. The CDR3 protein is CASSADRDRGSYEQYF. In nucleotides, the CDR3 is TGTGCCAGCAGCGCAGACCGGGACAGGGGATCCTACGAGCAGTACTTC.

V is TRBV4-2 and J is TRBJ1-2; D remains ambiguous. V was shortened by 0 bases and J by 5 bases, with 7 bases between the two germline ends. This CDR3 is built from 13 residues. Germline loops: CDR1 LGHNA, CDR2 YNFKEQ. This CDR3 is CASSQDIQYGYTF. The CDR3 DNA is TGTGCCAGCAGCCAAGATATTCAATATGGCTACACCTTC.

The chain recombines TRBV5-4 with TRBJ1-5; the D is unclear. V lost 4 bases and J 5 bases, leaving 10 bases between the germline ends. The CDR3 length is 13 residues. CDR1 is SGHNT, CDR2 YYREEE, per germline (reference sequence). The CDR3 protein is CASSIGKDQPQHF. The CDR3 bases are TGTGCCAGCAGCATTGGTAAGGATCAGCCCCAGCATTTT.

The rearrangement joins TRBV10-3 to TRBJ2-7, with TRBD2 identical over 7 bases. CDR1 is ENHRY, CDR2 SYGVKD, per germline. V lost 5 bases to trimming and J lost 6 bases; unmatched junction nucleotides: 10. This CDR3 spans 14 amino acids. The DNA of the CDR3 is TGTGCCATCAGTTACTCTGGGGGGGTAGGCGAGCAGTACTTC. Translated, it gives CAISYSGGVGEQYF.

The table lists this clone with a few counts. CDR3 nucleotides: TGTGCCAGTAGTATAGGTAGGGGACAGCGACCCTATGGCTACACCTTC. Translation gives CASSIGRGQRPYGYTF. This rearrangement joins TRBV19 to TRBJ1-2; 7 positions agree with TRBD1. The CDR3 consists of 16 residues. V trimming: 1 base; J trimming: 4 bases; junction bases outside the gene matches: 9. Germline V gives CDR1 LNHDA, CDR2 SQIVND (reference sequence).

This chain uses TRBV5-1 with TRBJ2-7, with D perhaps TRBD1 (6 bases). Between the trimmed V and J ends, which lost 5 bases and 0 bases, there was a span of 12 bases. The CDR3 loop spans 14 amino acids. The germline V gene encodes CDR1 SGHRS and CDR2 YFSETQ. DNA of the CDR3: TGCGCCAGCAGTCCAGGGGACAACTCCTACGAGCAGTACTTC. Translating gives CASSPGDNSYEQYF.

The chain is built from TRBV9 and TRBJ1-3, with no clear D. Per germline, CDR1 SGDLS and CDR2 YYNGEE. V lost 2 bases, J lost 0 bases, and 9 bases lay in between. The CDR3 extends over 15 amino acids. In nucleotides, the CDR3 is TGTGCCAGCAGCGTGGACTGGAGCTCTGGAAACACCATATATTTT. It codes for CASSVDWSSGNTIYF.

CDR3 in amino acids: CASSQSGQRAEQYF. The CDR3 nucleotides read TGTGCCAGCAGCCAATCGGGCCAGAGGGCCGAGCAGTACTTC. The chain is built from TRBV16 and TRBJ2-7; D might be TRBD2 (5 bases). The germline V gene encodes CDR1 KGHSY and CDR2 FQNENV. Trimming left V 0 bases short and J 6 bases short, with 12 bases between. The CDR3 consists of 14 residues.

This sequence joins TRBV7-2 and TRBJ2-3; D unclear. CDR3 size: 14 residues. V was clipped by 1 base and J by 3 bases, with 8 bases between them. Germline V CDR1 and CDR2: SGHTA, FQGNSA. In nucleotides, the CDR3 is TGTGCCAGCAGCTTAGACTTGATTACAGATACGCAGTATTTT. Translation: CASSLDLITDTQYF.

The rearrangement joins TRBV5-5 to TRBJ1-1; D not certain. The CDR3 length is 14 residues. Between the trimmed V and J ends, which lost 4 bases and 3 bases, there was a span of 13 bases. CDR1 and CDR2 (germline): SGHKS, YYEKEE (reference sequence). The CDR3 DNA follows: TGTGCCAGCAGCCGGAGACGGACGGACACTGAAGCTTTCTTT. It encodes CASSRRRTDTEAFF.

This rearrangement joins TRBV11-3 to TRBJ1-6; 7 positions match TRBD1. In germline, CDR1 is SGHNT, CDR2 YENEEA. Trimming at V came to 5 bases and at J to 6 bases, leaving 4 bases not matched to a gene. This CDR3 is 14 amino acids long. CDR3 in amino acids: CASSRGTVNSPLHF. The CDR3 region has the DNA TGTGCCAGCAGCCGCGGGACAGTTAATTCACCCCTCCACTTT.

The V gene is TRBV19, the J gene TRBJ2-5, with 9 nucleotides matching TRBD2. V gave up 4 bases and J gave up 4 bases; unmatched junction bases: 7. Germline lookup yields CDR1 LNHDA and CDR2 SQIVND (reference sequence). The CDR3 has 15 residues. In DNA form, the CDR3 reads TGTGCCAGTAGTAGTGGCGGGGGGGCCGGAGAGACCCAGTACTTC. This encodes CASSSGGGAGETQYF.

The CDR3 nucleotides read TGTGCCAGCAGTGAAGAGGGGGGCCCCCAGCCGTACTTC. Protein sequence: CASSEEGGPQPYF. The V and J genes are TRBV2 and TRBJ2-7; D is tentatively TRBD1 or TRBD2 (6 bases each). V was pared by 1 base and J by 12 bases, with 16 bases between. There are 13 residues in the CDR3. Germline V lookup: CDR1 SNHLY, CDR2 FYNNEI.

The chain couples TRBV19 to TRBJ2-2; TRBD1 matches at 10 bases. The CDR3 length is 14 residues. The J segment lost 5 bases and the V segment lost 6 bases, leaving 3 bases of the junction unmatched. Germline-derived CDR1 and CDR2 are LNHDA and SQIVND (reference sequence). The CDR3 bases are TGTGCCAGTAGGGGGGACAGGGGAACCGGGGAGCTGTTTTTT. Amino acids: CASRGDRGTGELFF.

This chain connects TRBV5-1 to TRBJ2-5; possibly TRBD1 for D (6 bases). This CDR3 is 14 amino acids long. The ends were cut back, 4 bases at V and 2 bases at J, with 12 bases in the middle. Germline values: CDR1 SGHRS, CDR2 YFSETQ. The CDR3: CASSTDSFQETQYF. In DNA form, the CDR3 reads TGCGCCAGCAGCACGGACAGTTTTCAAGAGACCCAGTACTTC.

The rearrangement links TRBV6-5 to TRBJ1-6, with D possibly matching TRBD1 (5 bases). V lost 8 bases to trimming and J lost 4 bases, with 15 bases between them. The V gene's germline CDR1 is MNHEY and CDR2 SVGAGI. This CDR3 has 15 amino acids. The CDR3 DNA reads as TGTGCCAGCCGAGACGGGCAGGGTTATAATTCACCCCTCCACTTT. Residues: CASRDGQGYNSPLHF.

The rearrangement links TRBV28 to TRBJ2-7, with D perhaps matching TRBD2 (5 bases). Trimming pared 3 bases from V and 4 bases from J, leaving 19 bases between. There are 16 residues in the CDR3. Germline V gives CDR1 MDHEN, CDR2 SYDVKM. The CDR3 DNA is TGTGCCAGCAGTTTCTCCCTAGCAACCCTCGGGTACGAGCAGTACTTC. Protein product: CASSFSLATLGYEQYF.

This clone was counted between two and nine times. The chain uses TRBV6-1 and TRBJ2-5, with TRBD2 matching over 7 bases. CDR3 length equals 12 residues. The junction had 0 bases not matched to a gene; V was cut back by 3 bases and J by 5 bases. Per germline, CDR1 MNHNS and CDR2 SASEGT. CDR3 sequence: CASSDGGETQYF. CDR3 DNA sequence: TGTGCCAGCAGTGACGGGGGGGAGACCCAGTACTTC.

The chain combines TRBV30 with TRBJ1-2; 10 bases are a match to TRBD1. The trim removed 4 bases at V and 4 bases at J, leaving 9 bases unmatched. Germline V lookup: CDR1 GTSNPN, CDR2 SVGIG (reference sequence). The CDR3 runs 15 residues. CDR3 in amino acids: CAWISRDRGLYGYTF. The CDR3 DNA follows: TGTGCCTGGATTTCTCGGGACAGGGGACTCTATGGCTACACCTTC.

The chain combines TRBV5-1 with TRBJ1-1; 7 nucleotides align to TRBD1. Germline-derived CDR1 and CDR2 are SGHRS and YFSETQ. The CDR3 extends over 15 amino acids. The trim removed 4 bases at V and 1 base at J, leaving 7 bases unmatched. The CDR3, as DNA: TGCGCCAGCAGCCCGGAGGGGGCCCCGAACACTGAAGCTTTCTTT. It codes for CASSPEGAPNTEAFF.

The chain is built from TRBV7-2 and TRBJ2-1, with D possibly being TRBD1 (6 bases). The length of the CDR3 is 16 residues. In germline, CDR1 is SGHTA, CDR2 FQGNSA. V was trimmed by 5 bases and J by 0 bases, leaving 14 bases between them. Written as DNA, the CDR3 is TGTGCCAGCAGCATAGACAGGCGCGGCTCCTACAATGAGCAGTTCTTC. It is translated as CASSIDRRGSYNEQFF.

V gene TRBV4-3 combines with J gene TRBJ1-2, with TRBD1 as a possible D gene (6 bases). V lost 0 bases and J lost 8, with 16 bases in between. The CDR3 spans 15 residues. Germline V lookup: CDR1 LGHNA, CDR2 YSLEER. The CDR3 DNA follows: TGCGCCAGCAGCCAAGATGTTACCGGGGGCCAGGGCTACACCTTC. It codes for CASSQDVTGGQGYTF.

The chain is built from TRBV15 and TRBJ1-1; 7 nucleotides match TRBD1. Per germline, CDR1 LNHNV and CDR2 YYDKDF (reference sequence). V was clipped by 2 bases and J by 1 base; unmatched bases: 4. The CDR3 has 15 amino acids. CDR3 region: CATSRKGAPNTEAFF. Written as DNA, the CDR3 is TGTGCCACCAGCAGAAAGGGGGCACCGAACACTGAAGCTTTCTTT.

The CDR3 loop is CASSLKGDTQYF. For the CDR3, the DNA is TGCGCCAGCAGCTTGAAAGGGGATACGCAGTATTTT. J is TRBJ2-3 and V is TRBV5-1, with D unresolved. Between the trimmed V and J ends, which lost 1 base and 6 bases, there was a span of 6 bases. Germline assignment: CDR1 SGHRS and CDR2 YFSETQ. The CDR3 covers 12 residues.

The chain carries TRBV15 and TRBJ2-2, with D hard to call. Trimming took off 0 bases at V and 3 bases at J, with 5 bases between the two ends. Germline V CDR1 and CDR2: LNHNV, YYDKDF (reference sequence). The CDR3 has 14 residues. CDR3 nucleotides: TGTGCCACCAGCAGAGATCTGGACACCGGGGAGCTGTTTTTT. Its protein product is CATSRDLDTGELFF.

This chain links TRBV19 with TRBJ2-5, with D maybe TRBD1 (5 bases). V lost 4 bases to trimming and J lost 3 bases, with 9 bases between them. The germline V gene has CDR1 LNHDA and CDR2 SQIVND (reference sequence). The CDR3 sequence is 13 residues long. The chain's CDR3 is CASSSRVEETQYF. In DNA, the CDR3 is TGTGCCAGTAGTAGCAGGGTAGAAGAGACCCAGTACTTC.